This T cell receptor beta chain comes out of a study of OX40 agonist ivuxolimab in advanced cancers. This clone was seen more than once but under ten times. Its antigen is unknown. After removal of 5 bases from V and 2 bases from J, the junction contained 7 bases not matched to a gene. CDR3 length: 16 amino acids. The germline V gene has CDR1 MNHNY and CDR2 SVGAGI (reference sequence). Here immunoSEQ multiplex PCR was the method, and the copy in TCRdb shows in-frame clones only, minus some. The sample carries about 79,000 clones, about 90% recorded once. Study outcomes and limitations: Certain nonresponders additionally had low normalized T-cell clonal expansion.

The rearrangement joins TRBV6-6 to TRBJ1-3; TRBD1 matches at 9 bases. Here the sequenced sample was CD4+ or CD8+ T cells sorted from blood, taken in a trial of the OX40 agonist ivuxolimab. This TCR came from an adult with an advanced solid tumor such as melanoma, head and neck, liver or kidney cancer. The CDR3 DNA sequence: TGTGCCAGCAGTCCCACCGGGACAGGGACTGGAAACACCATATATTTT. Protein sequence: CASSPTGTGTGNTIYF.